The 18 T cell receptor beta chains in this list originate from one sample, sequenced in a study of CD8+ T cells in alopecia areata. The treatment denotes: oral pan-JAK inhibitor, 5-10 mg twice daily. RNA was extracted and reverse transcribed into cDNA as the sequencing template. The assay was immunoSEQ multiplex PCR, and TCRdb's table has in-frame clones only and misses some. Found here are approximately 150,000 clones, approximately 62% of them singletons; the top ten hold 13% to 15%. Sample: CD4+ T cells sorted from blood, taken at week 24, from a patient treated with tofacitinib. These receptors all stem from a human donor with alopecia areata.

The chain recombines TRBV23-1 with TRBJ2-7; D is unresolved. TRBV23-1 counts as an open reading frame of uncertain function. The V end was cut by 5 bases, the J end by 4 bases, with 9 bases between. This CDR3 has 12 amino acids. The CDR3 reads CASSGMKYEQYF. The CDR3 nucleotides read TGCGCCAGCAGTGGAATGAAGTACGAGCAGTACTTC.

This chain links TRBV5-6 with TRBJ2-7; a weak D match, TRBD1 (6 bases). V was shortened by 4 bases and J by 3 bases, with 17 bases between the two germline ends. Germline V lookup: CDR1 SGHDT, CDR2 YYEEEE. The CDR3 is made up of 15 amino acids. CDR3 sequence (DNA): TGTGCCAGCAGCCCACTTCGGACAGCGTACTACGAGCAGTACTTC. This sequence encodes CASSPLRTAYYEQYF.

J is TRBJ2-3 and V is TRBV25-1; TRBD2 matches 7 bases. Germline values: CDR1 MGHDK, CDR2 SYGVNS. Trimming at V came to 10 bases and at J to 0 bases, leaving 10 bases not matched to a gene. The CDR3 is 15 residues long. This CDR3 is CATRGRGESTDTQYF. DNA of the CDR3: TGTGCCACCAGAGGACGGGGGGAAAGCACAGATACGCAGTATTTT.

Of note for this clone: A read error may produce the germline difference seen at one junction end. This chain connects TRBV29-1 to TRBJ2-1; D is possibly TRBD1 (5 bases). Germline V gene data show CDR1 as SQVTM and CDR2 as ANQGSEA. The CDR3 runs to 10 residues. DNA of the CDR3: TGCAGCGGGGGCTACGATGAGCAGTTCTTC. This codes for CSGGYDEQFF.

The chain combines TRBV10-3 with TRBJ2-7; D might be TRBD1 (6 bases). The CDR3 is made up of 16 amino acids. V was cut by 3 bases and J by 4 bases, with 19 bases left in between. Looked up from germline, CDR1 is ENHRY and CDR2 is SYGVKD. The CDR3 region has the DNA TGTGCCATCAGTGACGACAAGACGGACAGAGGATACGAGCAGTACTTC. Residues: CAISDDKTDRGYEQYF.

The chain is built from TRBV30 and TRBJ1-1; D not resolved. The germline V gene has CDR1 GTSNPN and CDR2 SVGIG (reference sequence). The CDR3 runs to 10 residues. Between the trimmed V and J ends, which lost 5 bases and 9 bases, there was a span of 10 bases. The DNA of the CDR3 is TGTGCCTGGGCTCGTACCAAAGCTTTCTTT. Translation gives CAWARTKAFF.

V is TRBV15 and J is TRBJ2-7, with 7 bases fitting TRBD1. The CDR3 consists of 14 residues. Germline values: CDR1 LNHNV, CDR2 YYDKDF (reference sequence). V shed 7 bases and J 1 base; nucleotides not matched to a gene: 7. The CDR3 coding sequence is TGTGCCACCAAGACAGGGACGGATTCCTACGAGCAGTACTTC. Its protein product is CATKTGTDSYEQYF.

V gene TRBV30 combines with J gene TRBJ1-6; tentative D call: TRBD1 (5 bases). Trimming cost V 2 bases and J 14 bases, with 10 bases left between them. Germline assignment: CDR1 GTSNPN and CDR2 SVGIG (reference sequence). The CDR3 is made up of 11 amino acids. CDR3 sequence: CAWSPGRALHF. CDR3 nucleotide sequence: TGTGCCTGGAGTCCAGGGAGAGCCCTCCACTTT. The full variable domain, completed using reference TRBV30 and TRBJ1-6, is SQTIHQWPATLVQPVGSPLSLECTVEGTSNPNLYWYRQAAGRGLQLLFYSVGIGQISSEVPQNLSASRPQDRQFILSSKKLLLSDSGFYLCAWSPGRALHFGNGTRLTVT.

The rearrangement uses TRBV7-9 and TRBJ1-1; maybe TRBD1 (6 bases). The V gene's germline CDR1 is SEHNR and CDR2 FQNEAQ (reference sequence). V lost 5 bases, J lost 2 bases, and 9 bases lay in between. The CDR3 contains 13 residues. The CDR3: CASSPTGNTEAFF. CDR3 DNA sequence: TGTGCCAGCAGCCCGACAGGAAACACTGAAGCTTTCTTT.

The chain has TRBV6-5 and TRBJ1-6, with D perhaps TRBD1 (6 bases). Germline CDR1 reads MNHEY; CDR2 reads SVGAGI. V lost 6 bases to trimming and J lost 10 bases, with 19 bases between them. The CDR3 totals 15 residues. The CDR3 loop reads CASRNLGAGGSPLHF. In DNA form, the CDR3 reads TGTGCCAGCAGGAACTTGGGGGCCGGAGGCTCACCCCTCCACTTT.

This sequence joins TRBV30 and TRBJ2-7; 10 nucleotides align to TRBD1. V was clipped by 8 bases and J by 2 bases; unmatched bases: 6. Germline-derived CDR1 and CDR2 are GTSNPN and SVGIG (reference sequence). This CDR3 has 13 amino acids. The CDR3 here is CAGGGTGAYEQYF. DNA of the CDR3: TGTGCCGGGGGCGGGACAGGGGCCTACGAGCAGTACTTC.

The chain recombines TRBV30 with TRBJ2-5; D might be TRBD2 (6 bases). Per germline, CDR1 GTSNPN and CDR2 SVGIG (reference sequence). This CDR3 comprises 13 residues. Trimming removed 5 bases at V and 9 bases at J, with 19 bases between. The CDR3, as DNA: TGTGCCTGGGGGCAGCGCCTGGGGGAGGCCCAGTACTTC. This encodes CAWGQRLGEAQYF.

The rearrangement joins TRBV6-1 to TRBJ1-5, with D possibly matching TRBD1 (5 bases). Germline CDR1 reads MNHNS; CDR2 reads SASEGT. Trimming removed 1 base at V and 3 bases at J, with 10 bases between. This CDR3 has 15 amino acids. The CDR3 coding sequence is TGTGCCAGCAGTGAAGTTAGACAGTTCAATCAGCCCCAGCATTTT. It is translated as CASSEVRQFNQPQHF.

This clone came up once. The chain joins TRBV27 to TRBJ2-5; TRBD2 matches 8 bases. CDR3 length: 15 residues. V trimming: 3 bases; J trimming: 10 bases; junction bases outside the gene matches: 13. CDR1 MNHEY and CDR2 SMNVEV come from the germline V gene (reference sequence). CDR3 nucleotide sequence: TGTGCCAGCAGTTTCCTCAGCGGGGGCAACGGGGGCCAGTACTTC. The encoded protein is CASSFLSGGNGGQYF.

As DNA, the CDR3 is TGTGCCAGCAGCTTGACAGACACAGGGGTTTGGGAAAAACTGTTTTTT. This sequence encodes CASSLTDTGVWEKLFF. The rearrangement uses TRBV5-6 and TRBJ1-4; 7 bases match TRBD1. CDR1 and CDR2 (germline): SGHDT, YYEEEE. This CDR3 comprises 16 residues. Trimming took 1 base from V and 8 from J; bases not matched to a gene: 11.

This clone has only a few counts. V usage is TRBV19 and J usage is TRBJ2-2; the match to TRBD1 covers 7 bases. The germline gives CDR1 LNHDA, CDR2 SQIVND (reference sequence). The CDR3 has 15 amino acids. The ends lost 6 bases at V and 1 base at J; junction bases unmatched: 5. The CDR3 nucleotides read TGTGCCAGTAGAAAGGACAGGATGAACACCGGGGAGCTGTTTTTT. Encoded protein: CASRKDRMNTGELFF.

J is TRBJ1-1 and V is TRBV9; D unclear. Germline V gives CDR1 SGDLS, CDR2 YYNGEE. V lost 3 bases and J lost 1, with 13 bases in between. This CDR3 spans 15 amino acids. CDR3 sequence: CASSGARVKNTEAFF. For the CDR3, the DNA is TGTGCCAGCAGCGGGGCGAGGGTAAAGAACACTGAAGCTTTCTTT.

The DNA for the CDR3 is TGTGCCAGCAGCTCGGGGGCTCTCGTGGGGCAGTACTTC. Its protein product is CASSSGALVGQYF. The chain is built from TRBV7-2 and TRBJ2-7; the D call may be TRBD1 or TRBD2 (6 bases each). This CDR3 spans 13 amino acids. V shed 4 bases and J shed 9 bases, with 16 bases lying between them. The germline CDR1 and CDR2 sequences are SGHTA and FQGNSA. The full variable domain, rest sourced from reference TRBV7-2 and TRBJ2-7, is GAGVSQSPSNKVTEKGKDVELRCDPISGHTALYWYRQSLGQGLEFLIYFQGNSAPDKSGLPSDRFSAERTGGSVSTLTIQRTQQEDSAVYLCASSSGALVGQYFGPGTRLTVT.